This entry lists 12 T cell receptor beta chains sequenced from one sample in a study of blood T cell repertoires in COVID-19. Libraries were prepared by immunoSEQ multiplex PCR; TCRdb keeps only in-frame clonotypes and omits some of them. The profile covers tens of thousands of clones, with under 85% appearing a single time and around 10% taken by the ten largest. What was sequenced was peripheral blood. The receptors stem from a man between 65 and 85 years old with acute or convalescent COVID-19.

The chain uses TRBV11-2 and TRBJ1-1; 9 bases line up with TRBD1. V shed 1 base and J 3 bases; nucleotides not matched to a gene: 9. Germline V lookup: CDR1 SGHAT, CDR2 FQNNGV. The CDR3 consists of 17 residues. This CDR3 is CASSLGGGTGKDTEAFF. CDR3 nucleotide sequence: TGTGCCAGCAGCTTAGGGGGTGGGACAGGGAAGGACACTGAAGCTTTCTTT.

This clone was counted only a few times. V gene TRBV6-7 combines with J gene TRBJ1-5; D is possibly TRBD1 (6 bases). TRBV6-7 counts as an open reading frame of uncertain function. Trimming removed 7 bases at V and 6 bases at J, with 16 bases between. The CDR3 consists of 14 residues. The CDR3 DNA reads TGTGCCAGCAATTTTTCAGGGGTTGGTCAGCCCCAGCATTTT. Translated, it gives CASNFSGVGQPQHF.

V gene TRBV19 combines with J gene TRBJ1-4; D remains unclear. Trimming shortened V by 3 bases and J by 0 bases, and 8 bases separated the two germline ends. The CDR3 runs 15 residues. Germline V gene lookup returns CDR1 LNHDA and CDR2 SQIVND (reference sequence). The CDR3 DNA reads as TGTGCCAGTAGTATGGCCGGAGCAACTAATGAAAAACTGTTTTTT. Translating gives CASSMAGATNEKLFF. Full variable domain (outside the CDR3, taken from reference TRBV19 and TRBJ1-4): DGGITQSPKYLFRKEGQNVTLSCEQNLNHDAMYWYRQDPGQGLRLIYYSQIVNDFQKGDIAEGYSVSREKKESFPLTVTSAQKNPTAFYLCASSMAGATNEKLFFGSGTQLSVL.

The chain couples TRBV2 to TRBJ2-3; 11 bases are a match to TRBD1. Losses at the gene ends were 6 bases for V and 1 base for J; bases not matched to a gene: 0. The CDR3 is made up of 14 amino acids. The germline V gene encodes CDR1 SNHLY and CDR2 FYNNEI. CDR3 DNA sequence: TGTGCCAGCAGGGGACAGGGGGGCACAGATACGCAGTATTTT. Translation gives CASRGQGGTDTQYF.

The chain couples TRBV14 to TRBJ1-1, with D maybe TRBD1 (5 bases). The germline V gene encodes CDR1 SGHDN and CDR2 FVKESK. This CDR3 is built from 14 residues. Trimming pared 3 bases from V and 1 base from J, leaving 9 bases between. The CDR3, as DNA: TGTGCCAGCAGCCATTTGGACAAGAACACTGAAGCTTTCTTT. Its protein product is CASSHLDKNTEAFF.

This chain links TRBV19 with TRBJ1-1; no clear D gene. Trimming took off 10 bases at V and 1 base at J, with 7 bases between the two ends. CDR3 length: 11 residues. Germline V gives CDR1 LNHDA, CDR2 SQIVND (reference sequence). In DNA, the CDR3 is TGTGCCACGAGAACGAACACTGAAGCTTTCTTT. It translates to CATRTNTEAFF.

The rearrangement uses TRBV18 and TRBJ2-5; TRBD1 might be the D (6 bases). The CDR3 is 17 residues long. From germline, CDR1 is KGHSH and CDR2 LQKENI. Trimming removed 0 bases from V and 3 bases from J, with 17 bases in between. The DNA for the CDR3 is TGTGCCAGCTCACCACCAAACAGGGCCACGAGCAAAGAGACCCAGTACTTC. This sequence encodes CASSPPNRATSKETQYF.

The V and J genes are TRBV19 and TRBJ2-2; TRBD2 matches 8 bases. Trimming took 7 bases from V and 6 from J; bases not matched to a gene: 1. The CDR3 has 12 residues. In germline, CDR1 is LNHDA, CDR2 SQIVND (reference sequence). The CDR3 DNA sequence: TGTGCCAGTACCGGGGGGGCCGGGGAGCTGTTTTTT. Protein: CASTGGAGELFF.

The V call is TRBV4-1, the J call TRBJ2-6; no firm D call. This CDR3 is built from 15 residues. Germline loops: CDR1 MGHRA, CDR2 YSYEKL. Trimming removed 6 bases at V and 3 bases at J, with 12 bases between. The CDR3 protein is CASSPVLRGANVLTF. The CDR3 DNA reads as TGCGCCAGCAGTCCCGTCTTGCGTGGGGCCAACGTCCTGACTTTC.

V gene TRBV5-5 combines with J gene TRBJ1-4; TRBD1 matches 7 bases. J gave up 5 bases and V 4 bases, and 8 bases lay outside the gene matches. Germline CDR1 is SGHKS and CDR2 is YYEKEE (reference sequence). CDR3 length: 15 residues. CDR3 loop: CASSQGDRVNEKLFF. The CDR3 DNA reads TGTGCCAGCAGCCAAGGAGACAGGGTGAATGAAAAACTGTTTTTT.

The chain links TRBV5-6 to TRBJ1-1; D remains unclear. Germline V gene lookup returns CDR1 SGHDT and CDR2 YYEEEE. The germline V and J ends were trimmed by 2 bases and 4 bases, with 9 bases remaining between them. The CDR3 has 13 amino acids. The CDR3 sequence: CASSLYEGTEAFF. CDR3 nucleotides: TGTGCCAGCAGCTTATATGAGGGCACTGAAGCTTTCTTT.

This chain joins TRBV6-5 and TRBJ2-7; weak D call: TRBD2 (5 bases). This CDR3 region has 11 residues. Trimming removed 2 bases at V and 6 bases at J, with 5 bases between. CDR1 and CDR2 from the germline V gene are MNHEY and SVGAGI. The CDR3 DNA reads TGTGCCAGCAGTTACCGGGGCGAGCAGTACGTC. Its protein is CASSYRGEQYV.